This TCR beta chain was identified during a study of cytomegalovirus exposure and HLA in healthy donors. Study observations and caveats: As was reported, the classifier diagnosed cytomegalovirus status with high specificity and sensitivity. What a later analysis showed was that several of the most significant clusters appeared linked to common viral pathogens.

Healthy donors of bone marrow made up the group. Looked up from germline, CDR1 is MDHEN and CDR2 is SYDVKM. The CDR3 loop spans 11 amino acids. V lost 4 bases and J 14 bases, leaving 14 bases between the germline ends. The study ran its PCR with 60 Vbeta and 13 Jbeta primers. TCRdb's table, derived via immunoSEQ multiplex PCR, lists solely in-frame clones and lacks some. The table lists fewer than 200,000 clones, approximately 84% of them singletons. This clone was recorded a few times. The antigen is not known. The sample comprised PBMCs. The sequence was obtained from a woman aged 45 to 65 in good health and CMV-seropositive. The rearrangement links TRBV28 to TRBJ1-2; D is uncertain. The CDR3 nucleotides read TGTGCCAGCAGTTATGAGGGATCGGAGACCTTC. Its translation: CASSYEGSETF.